Following are 28 T cell receptor beta chains from one sample sequenced in a study of cytomegalovirus exposure and HLA in healthy donors. Use of 60 Vbeta and 13 Jbeta primers characterized the PCR. Data came from immunoSEQ multiplex PCR; TCRdb stores just in-frame clones and leaves some out. The table lists under 150,000 clones, around 80% of them singletons, with 8.8% in the top ten. The sequenced sample was PBMCs. The receptors shown here come from a woman aged 50 to 65 in good health and CMV-seropositive.

This clone has a handful of counts. This chain links TRBV19 with TRBJ1-2; TRBD1 matches at 8 bases. Germline V lookup: CDR1 LNHDA, CDR2 SQIVND (reference sequence). The V and J ends lost 6 bases and 4 bases, in that order; junction bases with no gene match: 10. CDR3 length: 15 residues. DNA for the CDR3: TGTGCCAGTAGCATTGGGCCGACAGGGGTCTATGGCTACACCTTC. Translation: CASSIGPTGVYGYTF.

This clone was seen a single time. The chain is built from TRBV5-1 and TRBJ2-1; 10 nucleotides line up with TRBD2. CDR3 length: 15 amino acids. The germline CDR1 and CDR2 sequences are SGHRS and YFSETQ. With 6 bases clipped from V and 0 bases from J, the junction kept 3 bases outside the gene matches. CDR3 sequence reads: CASTASGGSYNEQFF. The CDR3, as DNA: TGCGCCAGCACCGCTAGCGGGGGCTCCTACAATGAGCAGTTCTTC.

The rearrangement joins TRBV27 to TRBJ2-1; 9 bases line up with TRBD2. Germline V gives CDR1 MNHEY, CDR2 SMNVEV (reference sequence). V gave up 7 bases and J gave up 4 bases; unmatched junction bases: 8. The CDR3 loop spans 15 amino acids. CDR3: CASTALAGGYNEQFF. CDR3 bases: TGTGCCAGCACCGCACTAGCGGGCGGGTACAATGAGCAGTTCTTC.

The chain uses TRBV15 and TRBJ1-4; D uncertain. Looked up from germline, CDR1 is LNHNV and CDR2 is YYDKDF (reference sequence). The V gene lost 3 bases and the J gene lost 8 bases, with 7 bases spanning the gap. This CDR3 contains 12 residues. The CDR3 sequence is CATSSRWEKLFF. The DNA for the CDR3 is TGTGCCACCAGCAGCCGGTGGGAAAAACTGTTTTTT.

The V gene is TRBV28, the J gene TRBJ2-3; possible D gene TRBD2, 6 bases. Germline CDR1 MDHEN, CDR2 SYDVKM. V was clipped by 6 bases and J by 6 bases, with 16 bases between them. The CDR3 runs 14 residues. The CDR3, as DNA: TGTGCCAGCAGACCTCGGGACTCCGGGGATACGCAGTATTTT. This encodes CASRPRDSGDTQYF.

Regarding this clone: The sample holds other DNA sequences that translate to the same CDR3. The CDR3 loop is CASSSPGGRTPFF. The CDR3 region has the DNA TGTGCCAGCAGTTCGCCGGGGGGGCGGACTCCGTTCTTC. V gene TRBV6-5 combines with J gene TRBJ2-1, with 8 bases matching TRBD2. The CDR3 totals 13 residues. Trimming cost V 4 bases and J 15 bases; bases outside gene matches: 11. Germline CDR1 is MNHEY and CDR2 is SVGAGI.

The sample holds one count of this clone. This chain joins TRBV6-5 and TRBJ1-4, with a weak D call TRBD1 (6 bases). CDR3 size: 14 residues. Germline-derived CDR1 and CDR2 are MNHEY and SVGAGI. The V end lost 7 bases, the J end lost 6 bases, and 15 bases lay between the germline ends. The CDR3 here is CASTRGAWDEKLFF. CDR3 DNA sequence: TGTGCCAGCACTCGGGGGGCCTGGGATGAAAAACTGTTTTTT.

The V call is TRBV4-1, the J call TRBJ1-2; D is uncertain. Between the trimmed V and J ends, which lost 6 bases and 2 bases, there was a span of 10 bases. CDR3 length: 13 amino acids. In germline, CDR1 is MGHRA, CDR2 YSYEKL. This chain's CDR3 is CASRPTENYGYTF. CDR3 nucleotide sequence: TGCGCCAGCAGACCTACAGAGAACTATGGCTACACCTTC.

The chain couples TRBV5-6 to TRBJ2-6, with 10 nucleotides matching TRBD2. CDR1 SGHDT and CDR2 YYEEEE come from the germline V gene. CDR3 size: 17 residues. The J segment lost 3 bases and the V segment lost 0 bases, leaving 3 bases of the junction unmatched. This chain's CDR3 is CASSLGLAGVGANVLTF. CDR3 sequence (DNA): TGTGCCAGCAGCTTGGGGCTAGCGGGGGTTGGGGCCAACGTCCTGACTTTC.

The chain is built from TRBV5-6 and TRBJ2-2; TRBD1 matches at 8 bases. The CDR3 loop spans 15 amino acids. Losses at the gene ends were 5 bases for V and 5 bases for J; bases not matched to a gene: 8. Germline V gene data show CDR1 as SGHDT and CDR2 as YYEEEE. The CDR3 sequence is CASRFGQGNTGELFF. Here the CDR3 DNA reads TGTGCCAGCAGGTTTGGACAGGGAAATACCGGGGAGCTGTTTTTT.

The chain recombines TRBV7-2 with TRBJ2-7; TRBD2 agrees at 8 bases. The CDR3 is 14 amino acids. J lost 1 base, V lost 6 bases, and 5 bases had no gene match. Germline V gene data show CDR1 as SGHTA and CDR2 as FQGNSA. CDR3 nucleotides: TGTGCCAGCAGATCGGGGGGGATGTCCTACGAGCAGTACTTC. Residues: CASRSGGMSYEQYF.

This chain links TRBV29-1 with TRBJ2-1; D is unclear. The CDR3 has 14 residues. V was shortened by 3 bases and J by 4 bases, with 13 bases between the two germline ends. Looked up from germline, CDR1 is SQVTM and CDR2 is ANQGSEA. The CDR3 reads CSVEGWADYNEQFF. CDR3 DNA: TGCAGCGTTGAGGGTTGGGCAGATTACAATGAGCAGTTCTTC.

The genes are TRBV7-3 and TRBJ2-7, with D possibly TRBD2 on 6 matching bases. The CDR3 sequence is 14 residues long. V was pared by 3 bases and J by 4 bases, with 13 bases between. Germline-derived CDR1 and CDR2 are SGHTA and FQGTGA. The CDR3 DNA reads as TGTGCCAGCAGCTTGTTTGGAGGGGCTTACGAGCAGTACTTC. It encodes CASSLFGGAYEQYF.

This clone was counted a single time. This chain connects TRBV10-3 to TRBJ2-2; 7 nucleotides line up with TRBD1. The CDR3 is 14 residues long. The germline V gene has CDR1 ENHRY and CDR2 SYGVKD. The ends lost 7 bases at V and 1 base at J; junction bases unmatched: 3. This chain's CDR3 is CAINPGGNTGELFF. The CDR3 DNA is TGTGCCATCAACCCAGGGGGGAACACCGGGGAGCTGTTTTTT.

CDR3: CAISEIPGQGIEAFF. For the CDR3, the DNA is TGTGCCATCAGTGAGATACCGGGACAAGGCATCGAAGCTTTCTTT. V gene TRBV10-3 combines with J gene TRBJ1-1; tentative D call: TRBD1 (6 bases). Germline-derived CDR1 and CDR2 are ENHRY and SYGVKD. The ends were cut back, 2 bases at V and 8 bases at J, with 18 bases in the middle. The CDR3 runs to 15 residues.

The chain carries TRBV19 and TRBJ1-2; D may be TRBD1 (6 bases). The CDR3 is 14 amino acids. Trimming pared 3 bases from V and 7 bases from J, leaving 15 bases between. Germline CDR1 and CDR2: LNHDA and SQIVND (reference sequence). The DNA of the CDR3 is TGTGCCAGTAGTATCAGGGGACCTAATGGTGGCTACACCTTC. It is translated as CASSIRGPNGGYTF.

The chain combines TRBV7-9 with TRBJ1-1, with D tentatively TRBD1 (5 bases). V dropped 1 base and J dropped 5 bases, with 11 bases sitting between them. The CDR3 extends over 14 amino acids. Germline V gives CDR1 SEHNR, CDR2 FQNEAQ (reference sequence). The CDR3 region is CASSLESGTTEAFF. In nucleotides, the CDR3 is TGTGCCAGCAGCTTAGAATCAGGGACTACTGAAGCTTTCTTT.

This chain links TRBV7-2 with TRBJ2-1, with TRBD2 matching 8 bases. The germline gives CDR1 SGHTA, CDR2 FQGNSA. Trimming took 3 bases from V and 15 from J; bases not matched to a gene: 7. The CDR3 sequence is 12 residues long. The CDR3 protein is CASSFSGGPRFF. CDR3 in DNA: TGTGCCAGCAGCTTCTCGGGGGGGCCTCGGTTCTTC.

J is TRBJ1-3 and V is TRBV4-1, with 12 bases that match TRBD1. The ends lost 4 bases at V and 4 bases at J; junction bases unmatched: 8. From germline, CDR1 is MGHRA and CDR2 YSYEKL. The CDR3 contains 17 residues. The CDR3 loop reads CASSRVGTGGFGNTIYF. CDR3 nucleotide sequence: TGCGCCAGCAGCCGGGTGGGGACAGGGGGCTTCGGAAACACCATATATTTT.

The V call is TRBV29-1, the J call TRBJ2-1; a possible D gene is TRBD2 (6 bases). The CDR3 consists of 13 residues. Trimming cost V 5 bases and J 3 bases, with 11 bases left between them. Germline-derived CDR1 and CDR2 are SQVTM and ANQGSEA. CDR3 sequence: CSVTPGGYNEQFF. In DNA, the CDR3 is TGCAGCGTTACCCCCGGGGGCTACAATGAGCAGTTCTTC.

The chain combines TRBV27 with TRBJ2-2; tentatively, D is TRBD1 (5 bases). The CDR3 extends over 14 amino acids. CDR1 and CDR2 (germline): MNHEY, SMNVEV (reference sequence). Trimming took off 5 bases at V and 7 bases at J, with 14 bases between the two ends. The CDR3 sequence is CASSVSRAGGELFF. The CDR3, as DNA: TGTGCCAGCAGTGTTAGCAGGGCCGGCGGGGAGCTGTTTTTT.

The rearrangement links TRBV27 to TRBJ2-3; the match to TRBD2 covers 9 bases. The CDR3 is 16 amino acids. J lost 0 bases, V lost 6 bases, and 7 bases had no gene match. Germline V CDR1 and CDR2: MNHEY, SMNVEV (reference sequence). This CDR3 is CASSPVAGDSTDTQYF. DNA for the CDR3: TGTGCCAGCAGCCCTGTAGCGGGGGATAGCACAGATACGCAGTATTTT.

J is TRBJ2-3 and V is TRBV7-6, with D unclear. Deletions cut 4 bases from V and 3 bases from J, with 11 bases between. The length of the CDR3 is 14 residues. From germline, CDR1 is SGHVS and CDR2 FNYEAQ. The CDR3 DNA reads as TGTGCCAGCAGCTCCCGAAGCGCGACAGATACGCAGTATTTT. Residues: CASSSRSATDTQYF.

The chain joins TRBV6-6 to TRBJ2-2; 8 nucleotides match TRBD2. V dropped 4 bases and J dropped 8; count of bases not matched to a gene: 9. CDR3 length: 15 amino acids. Germline V gene lookup returns CDR1 MNHNY and CDR2 SVGAGI (reference sequence). Written as DNA, the CDR3 is TGTGCCAGCAGTTTCCCGGGGAGCGGGGGTGGGGAGCTGTTTTTT. As protein: CASSFPGSGGGELFF.

This clone has a single count. This chain uses TRBV2 with TRBJ2-1; D possibly corresponds to TRBD2 (6 bases). Trimming removed 5 bases from V and 4 bases from J, with 15 bases in between. Germline V gene lookup returns CDR1 SNHLY and CDR2 FYNNEI. This CDR3 has 15 amino acids. The CDR3 here is CASSPTRGRYNEQFF. CDR3 DNA sequence: TGTGCCAGCAGTCCGACTAGAGGTCGGTACAATGAGCAGTTCTTC.

The CDR3 coding sequence is TGCGCCAGCAGCTTGCTGACAGGGGAAGCTGGAAACACCATATATTTT. It translates to CASSLLTGEAGNTIYF. The chain recombines TRBV5-1 with TRBJ1-3, with 8 bases that match TRBD1. The germline V gene has CDR1 SGHRS and CDR2 YFSETQ. CDR3 length: 16 amino acids. The ends lost 1 base at V and 2 bases at J; junction bases unmatched: 5.

The genes are TRBV15 and TRBJ2-7; 10 nucleotides line up with TRBD1. CDR3 size: 14 residues. Germline CDR1 is LNHNV and CDR2 is YYDKDF (reference sequence). V lost 3 bases to trimming and J lost 3 bases; unmatched junction nucleotides: 2. CDR3 region: CATSRRTGGYEQYF. CDR3 in DNA: TGTGCCACCAGCAGGCGGACAGGGGGCTACGAGCAGTACTTC.

The chain has TRBV7-9 and TRBJ2-1; 8 bases map to TRBD1. V gave up 3 bases and J gave up 5 bases; unmatched junction bases: 6. Germline-derived CDR1 and CDR2 are SEHNR and FQNEAQ (reference sequence). The CDR3 is 15 amino acids. The CDR3 protein is CASSLSGQGHNEQFF. CDR3 bases: TGTGCCAGCAGCTTGTCCGGACAGGGCCACAATGAGCAGTTCTTC.